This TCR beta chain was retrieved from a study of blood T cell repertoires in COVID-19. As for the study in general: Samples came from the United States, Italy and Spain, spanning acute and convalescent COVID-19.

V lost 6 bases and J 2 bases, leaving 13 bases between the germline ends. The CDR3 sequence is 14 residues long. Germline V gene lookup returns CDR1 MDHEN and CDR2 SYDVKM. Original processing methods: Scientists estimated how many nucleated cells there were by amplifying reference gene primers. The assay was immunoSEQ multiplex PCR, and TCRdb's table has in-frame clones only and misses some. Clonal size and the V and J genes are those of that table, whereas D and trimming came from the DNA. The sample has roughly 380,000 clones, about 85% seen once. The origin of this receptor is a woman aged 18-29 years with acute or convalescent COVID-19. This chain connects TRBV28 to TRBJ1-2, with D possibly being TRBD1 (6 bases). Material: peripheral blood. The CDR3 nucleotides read TGTGCCAGCAGCCCAATTAGGGGGAACTATGGCTACACCTTC. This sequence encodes CASSPIRGNYGYTF.